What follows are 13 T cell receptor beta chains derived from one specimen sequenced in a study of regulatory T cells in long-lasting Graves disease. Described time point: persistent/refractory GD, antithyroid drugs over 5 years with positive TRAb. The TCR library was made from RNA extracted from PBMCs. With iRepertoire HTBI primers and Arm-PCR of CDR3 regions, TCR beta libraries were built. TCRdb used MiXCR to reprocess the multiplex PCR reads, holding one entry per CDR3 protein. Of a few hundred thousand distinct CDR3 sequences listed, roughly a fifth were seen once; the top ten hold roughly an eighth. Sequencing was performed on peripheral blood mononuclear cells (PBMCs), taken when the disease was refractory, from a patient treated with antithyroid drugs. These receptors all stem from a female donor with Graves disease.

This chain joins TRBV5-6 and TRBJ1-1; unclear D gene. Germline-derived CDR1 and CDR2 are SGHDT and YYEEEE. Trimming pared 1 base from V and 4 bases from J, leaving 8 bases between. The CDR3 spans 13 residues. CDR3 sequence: CASSLKLGTEAFF. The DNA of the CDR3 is TGTGCCAGCAGCTTGAAACTGGGCACTGAAGCTTTCTTT.

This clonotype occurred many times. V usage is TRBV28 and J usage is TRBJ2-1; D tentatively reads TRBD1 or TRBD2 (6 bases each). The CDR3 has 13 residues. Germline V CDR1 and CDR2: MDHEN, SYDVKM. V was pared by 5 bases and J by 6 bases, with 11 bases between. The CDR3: CASSGGTPNEQFF. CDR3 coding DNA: TGTGCCAGCAGTGGCGGGACACCCAATGAGCAGTTCTTC.

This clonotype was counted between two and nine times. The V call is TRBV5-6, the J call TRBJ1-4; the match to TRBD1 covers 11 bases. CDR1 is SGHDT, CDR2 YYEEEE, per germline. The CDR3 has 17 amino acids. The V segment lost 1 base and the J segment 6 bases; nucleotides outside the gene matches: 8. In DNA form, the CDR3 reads TGTGCCAGCAGCTTGCGGAGGACAGGGGGCGTTGATGAAAAACTGTTTTTT. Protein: CASSLRRTGGVDEKLFF.

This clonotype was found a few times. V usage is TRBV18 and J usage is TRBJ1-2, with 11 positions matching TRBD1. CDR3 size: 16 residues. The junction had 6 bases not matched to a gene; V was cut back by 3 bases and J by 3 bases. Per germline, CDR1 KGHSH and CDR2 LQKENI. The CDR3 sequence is CASSPIGTGGDYGYTF. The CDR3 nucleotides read TGTGCCAGCTCACCGATCGGGACAGGGGGAGACTATGGCTACACCTTC. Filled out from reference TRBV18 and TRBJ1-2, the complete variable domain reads NAGVMQNPRHLVRRRGQEARLRCSPMKGHSHVYWYRQLPEEGLKFMVYLQKENIIDESGMPKERFSAEFPKEGPSILRIQQVVRGDSAAYFCASSPIGTGGDYGYTFGSGTRLTVV.

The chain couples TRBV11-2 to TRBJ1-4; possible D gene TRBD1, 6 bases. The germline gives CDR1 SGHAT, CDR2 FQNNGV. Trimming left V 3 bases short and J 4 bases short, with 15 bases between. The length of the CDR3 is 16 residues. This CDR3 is CASSLSLGQHNEKLFF. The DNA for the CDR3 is TGTGCCAGCAGCTTGTCCCTAGGACAGCATAATGAAAAACTGTTTTTT.

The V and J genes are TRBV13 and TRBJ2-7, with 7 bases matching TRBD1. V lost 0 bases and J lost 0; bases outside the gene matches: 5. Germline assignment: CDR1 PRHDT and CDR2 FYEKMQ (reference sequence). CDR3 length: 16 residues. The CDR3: CASSLGLGQRSYEQYF. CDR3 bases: TGTGCCAGCAGCTTAGGCCTGGGACAGCGCTCCTACGAGCAGTACTTC.

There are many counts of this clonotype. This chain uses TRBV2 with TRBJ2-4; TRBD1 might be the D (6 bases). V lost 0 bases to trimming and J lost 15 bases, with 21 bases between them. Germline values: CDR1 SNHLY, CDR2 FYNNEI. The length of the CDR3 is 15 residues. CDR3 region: CASSEATGFRLRRYF. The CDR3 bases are TGTGCCAGCAGTGAAGCAACAGGGTTTAGGCTACGTCGGTACTTC.

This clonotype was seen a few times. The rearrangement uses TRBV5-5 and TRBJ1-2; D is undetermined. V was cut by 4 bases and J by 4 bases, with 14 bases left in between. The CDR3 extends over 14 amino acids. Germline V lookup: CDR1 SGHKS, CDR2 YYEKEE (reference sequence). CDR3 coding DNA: TGTGCCAGCAGCCGATCCGGATCGGGCTATGGCTACACCTTC. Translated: CASSRSGSGYGYTF.

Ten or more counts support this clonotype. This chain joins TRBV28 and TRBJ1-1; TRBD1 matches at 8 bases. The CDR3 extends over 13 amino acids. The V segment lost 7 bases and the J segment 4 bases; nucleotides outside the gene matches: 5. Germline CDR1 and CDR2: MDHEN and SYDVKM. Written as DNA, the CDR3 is TGTGCCAGCACTAGGACAGGGCGCACTGAAGCTTTCTTT. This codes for CASTRTGRTEAFF.

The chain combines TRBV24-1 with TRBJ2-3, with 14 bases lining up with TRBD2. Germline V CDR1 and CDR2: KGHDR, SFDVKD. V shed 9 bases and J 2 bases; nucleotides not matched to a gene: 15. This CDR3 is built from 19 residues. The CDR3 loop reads CATPSRTSGRLGHTDTQYF. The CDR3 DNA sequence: TGTGCCACCCCTAGCCGGACTAGCGGGAGGTTAGGTCACACAGATACGCAGTATTTT.

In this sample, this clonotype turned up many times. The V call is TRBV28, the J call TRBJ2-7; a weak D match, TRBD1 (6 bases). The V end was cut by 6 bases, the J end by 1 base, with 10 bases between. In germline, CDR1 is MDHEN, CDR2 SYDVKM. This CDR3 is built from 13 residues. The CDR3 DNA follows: TGTGCCAGCAGCCAGGGGCAGTCCTACGAGCAGTACTTC. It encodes CASSQGQSYEQYF.

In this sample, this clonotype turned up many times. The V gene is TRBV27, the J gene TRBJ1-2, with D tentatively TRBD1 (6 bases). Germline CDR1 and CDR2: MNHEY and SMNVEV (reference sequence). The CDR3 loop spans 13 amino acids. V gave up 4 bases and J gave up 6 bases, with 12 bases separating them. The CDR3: CASSSLGADGYTF. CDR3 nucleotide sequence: TGTGCCAGCAGTTCGCTGGGGGCGGATGGCTACACCTTC.

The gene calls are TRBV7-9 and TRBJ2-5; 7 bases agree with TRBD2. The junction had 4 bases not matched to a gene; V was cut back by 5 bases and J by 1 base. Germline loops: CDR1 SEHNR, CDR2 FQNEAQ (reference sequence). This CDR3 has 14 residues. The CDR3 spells CASSLREVQETQYF. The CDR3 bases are TGTGCCAGCAGCCTACGGGAGGTCCAAGAGACCCAGTACTTC.